This is a list of T cell receptor beta chains from one sample in a study of T cells after yellow fever vaccination. Using its own MiXCR run on the 5' RACE reads, TCRdb lists one record per CDR3 protein. The sample contains around 100,000 distinct CDR3 sequences, about 6% of which appear only once. This specimen was CD8+ T cells sorted from PBMCs, taken 10 days after the yellow fever booster vaccination. Receptors originate from a man in his late teens or twenties who received the YFV17D yellow fever vaccine. Both conserved end residues are part of each CDR3.

cdr3_length,v_call,j_call,cdr3_aa
13,TRBV12-3/TRBV12-4,TRBJ2-5,CASSRRKRETQYF
14,TRBV24-1,TRBJ2-4,CATSDARDSTIQYF
14,TRBV5-1,TRBJ2-1,CASTPGQPYNEQFF
14,TRBV9,TRBJ2-7,CASSVEGGVYEQYF
12,TRBV23-1,TRBJ2-3,CAKGGGTDTQYF
16,TRBV13,TRBJ2-7,CASSLGISGQGYEQYF
15,TRBV2,TRBJ1-4,CASSAASPKAEKLFF
15,TRBV6-5,TRBJ2-3,CASSYSVQGTDTQYF
9,TRBV28,TRBJ1-5,CASNQPQHF
16,TRBV5-5,TRBJ2-5,CASSLEGWGAEETQYF
15,TRBV9,TRBJ2-3,CASSALPEGAVTQYF
14,TRBV11-2,TRBJ2-7,CASSELATDYEQYF
15,TRBV7-9,TRBJ2-3,CASLSGTGRTDTQYF
13,TRBV6-6,TRBJ2-2,CASSYLGSGELFF
15,TRBV7-4,TRBJ2-2,CASSIETGFNGELFF
15,TRBV4-1,TRBJ2-5,CASSQDRGAGETQYF
14,TRBV19,TRBJ2-7,CASSIRGSSYEQYF
14,TRBV7-9,TRBJ1-4,CASSPGQGNEKLFF
15,TRBV29-1,TRBJ2-3,CSVGSSGGSTDTQYF
15,TRBV29-1,TRBJ2-3,CSVEGGRGRTDTQYF
15,TRBV11-2,TRBJ1-3,CASSLDPGTANTIYF
16,TRBV19,TRBJ2-6,CASSNTANSGANVLTF